The entry below gives a single T cell receptor beta chain sequence along with its context. The data derive from a study of sequential checkpoint blockade in melanoma. Study-level background: Randomization was 1:1 between first-line nivolumab→ipilimumab and ipilimumab→nivolumab.

The V end was cut by 1 base, the J end by 2 bases, with 17 bases between. The CDR3 extends over 17 amino acids. Germline loops: CDR1 SGHAT, CDR2 FQNNGV. Libraries were prepared by immunoSEQ multiplex PCR; TCRdb keeps only in-frame clonotypes and omits some of them. This sample has about 10,000 clones; around 78% occur once, and the top ten carry around 35%. As to treatment: randomized to nivolumab then ipilimumab (arm A) or the reverse (arm B). Sorted cells were live CD3+CD8+, lacking CD19 and CD56, from PBMCs. This receptor was obtained from a human donor with melanoma. The rearrangement uses TRBV11-2 and TRBJ1-2; a weak D match, TRBD1 (5 bases). The starting material was CD8+ T cells sorted from blood (inferred from file names), obtained from a patient given nivolumab and ipilimumab in sequence. CDR3 nucleotides: TGTGCCAGCAGCTTAGGGCCGGCAAGGGGTTCCAACTATGGCTACACCTTC. It yields the protein CASSLGPARGSNYGYTF.